Presented here are 7 T cell receptor beta chains from one specimen sequenced in a study of cytomegalovirus exposure and HLA in healthy donors. PCR was performed using 60 Vbeta and 13 Jbeta primers. TCRdb's table, derived via immunoSEQ multiplex PCR, lists solely in-frame clones and lacks some. The sample lists around 180,000 clones; approximately 80% were seen once. The sequenced sample was PBMCs. These receptors came from a woman aged 45-60 years in good health and CMV-seronegative.

This sequence joins TRBV4-2 and TRBJ1-1; D not resolved. Trimming took off 1 base at V and 1 base at J, with 10 bases between the two ends. The V gene's germline CDR1 is LGHNA and CDR2 YNFKEQ. This CDR3 comprises 15 residues. This CDR3 is CASSQADGKNTEAFF. The CDR3 nucleotides read TGTGCCAGCAGCCAAGCTGACGGGAAGAACACTGAAGCTTTCTTT.

This rearrangement joins TRBV5-1 to TRBJ1-2, with D perhaps matching TRBD1 (6 bases). V gave up 4 bases and J gave up 9 bases, with 16 bases separating them. CDR3 length: 13 residues. The germline gives CDR1 SGHRS, CDR2 YFSETQ. The CDR3 here is CASSPSRGGSYTF. CDR3 DNA sequence: TGCGCCAGCAGCCCGTCCAGGGGTGGGAGCTACACCTTC.

This clone was seen just once. The CDR3 protein is CASSFSGPGEQYF. The CDR3 nucleotides read TGTGCCAGCAGCTTTTCAGGCCCGGGGGAACAGTACTTC. The chain couples TRBV7-2 to TRBJ2-7, with D perhaps TRBD2 (6 bases). Looked up from germline, CDR1 is SGHTA and CDR2 is FQGNSA. Trimming removed 3 bases at V and 10 bases at J, with 16 bases between. The CDR3 runs 13 residues.

The rearrangement joins TRBV9 to TRBJ1-3, with 7 bases matching TRBD1. The CDR3 is 15 amino acids. V gave up 3 bases and J gave up 8 bases; unmatched junction bases: 11. Germline assignment: CDR1 SGDLS and CDR2 YYNGEE. CDR3 coding DNA: TGTGCCAGCAGCGCGGGGGTAGGGGGCGAGGACACCATATATTTT. Encoded protein: CASSAGVGGEDTIYF. Drawing the rest from reference TRBV9 and TRBJ1-3, the complete variable domain is DSGVTQTPKHLITATGQRVTLRCSPRSGDLSVYWYQQSLDQGLQFLIQYYNGEERAKGNILERFSAQQFPDLHSELNLSSLELGDSALYFCASSAGVGGEDTIYFGEGSWLTVV.

This sequence joins TRBV2 and TRBJ1-1, with D tentatively TRBD1 (5 bases). The CDR3 totals 15 residues. Trimming took off 7 bases at V and 0 bases at J, with 15 bases between the two ends. Germline V gene data show CDR1 as SNHLY and CDR2 as FYNNEI. The DNA for the CDR3 is TGTGCCAGCACCCGAAGCGGGGCCCTGAACACTGAAGCTTTCTTT. The encoded protein is CASTRSGALNTEAFF.

The chain couples TRBV4-3 to TRBJ2-3, with D perhaps TRBD2 (5 bases). Germline assignment: CDR1 LGHNA and CDR2 YSLEER. This CDR3 region has 15 residues. Trimming stripped 1 base from V and 5 bases from J, with 13 bases between. CDR3: CASSQVASAGDTQYF. CDR3 DNA: TGCGCCAGCAGCCAAGTAGCGTCGGCGGGAGATACGCAGTATTTT.

Only one count was recorded for this clone. This rearrangement joins TRBV5-3 to TRBJ2-1; 9 bases agree with TRBD1. TRBV5-3 is annotated as an ORF whose role is uncertain. Trimming at V came to 4 bases and at J to 6 bases, leaving 11 bases not matched to a gene. This CDR3 region has 16 residues. CDR3 loop: CARSPTYRGPCNEQFF. In DNA form, the CDR3 reads TGTGCCAGAAGCCCTACCTACAGGGGGCCATGCAATGAGCAGTTCTTC.